This paragraph reports one TCR beta chain. The data were obtained in a study of technical replicates of blood from a few donors. Germline CDR1 is MDHEN and CDR2 is SYDVKM. This CDR3 comprises 16 residues. V was cut by 6 bases and J by 0 bases, with 17 bases left in between. The assay was immunoSEQ multiplex PCR, and TCRdb's table has in-frame clones only and misses some. The profile shows fewer than 100,000 clones, 90% to 96% of them singletons. This TCR derives from a human donor in good health. Input material: T cells isolated from PBMCs. The rearrangement joins TRBV28 to TRBJ2-5; weak D call: TRBD1 (6 bases). This chain's CDR3 is CASSLAEDSHQETQYF. The CDR3 DNA reads as TGTGCCAGCAGCCTCGCCGAGGACAGTCACCAAGAGACCCAGTACTTC.